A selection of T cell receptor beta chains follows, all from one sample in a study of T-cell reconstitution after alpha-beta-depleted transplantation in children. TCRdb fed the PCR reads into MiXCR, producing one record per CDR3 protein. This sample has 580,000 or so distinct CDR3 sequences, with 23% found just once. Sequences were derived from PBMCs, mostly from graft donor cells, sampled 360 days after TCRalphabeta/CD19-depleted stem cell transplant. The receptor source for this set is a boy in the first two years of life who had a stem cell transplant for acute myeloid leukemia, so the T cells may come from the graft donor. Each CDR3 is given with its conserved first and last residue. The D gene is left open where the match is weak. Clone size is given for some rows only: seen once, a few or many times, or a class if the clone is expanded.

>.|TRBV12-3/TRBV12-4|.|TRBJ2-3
TGTGCCAGCAGACTCCTCACAGATACGCAGTATTTT
CASRLLTDTQYF
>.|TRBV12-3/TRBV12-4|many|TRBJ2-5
TGTGCCAGCAAGGAGCCTCGAGGGACCCAGTACTTC
CASKEPRGTQYF
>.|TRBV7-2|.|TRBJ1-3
TGTGCCAGCAGCTTAGTTACGGGTGCGGGAAACACCATATATTTT
CASSLVTGAGNTIYF
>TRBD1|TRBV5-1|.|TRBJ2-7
TGCGCCAGCAGCTCCATTACAGGGGAAGGAGAAGACTACGAGCAGTACTTC
CASSSITGEGEDYEQYF
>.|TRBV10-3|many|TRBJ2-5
TGTGCCATCAGCCCACGCCCCGAGACTAGTGAAGAGACCCAGTACTTC
CAISPRPETSEETQYF
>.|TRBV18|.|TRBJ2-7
TGTGCCAGCTCACCCCCCTCCAGGGCAGGGATGTACGAGCAGTACTTC
CASSPPSRAGMYEQYF
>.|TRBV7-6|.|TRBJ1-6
TGTGCCAGCAGCTTAAGCGCCCGGGGGGCCTCCTATAATTCACCCCTCCACTTT
CASSLSARGASYNSPLHF
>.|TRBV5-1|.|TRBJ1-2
TGCGCCAGCAGCCTATCTCTGGGTAACTATGGCTACACCTTC
CASSLSLGNYGYTF
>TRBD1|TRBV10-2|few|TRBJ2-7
TGCGCCAGCACCTTGACAGGGAACTCCTACGAGCAGTACTTC
CASTLTGNSYEQYF
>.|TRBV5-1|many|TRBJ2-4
TGCGCGAGCAGTGCCAAAAACATTCAGTACTTC
CASSAKNIQYF
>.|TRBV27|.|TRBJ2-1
TGTGCCAGCGGGTTCCGGCCTTACAATGAGCAGTTCTTC
CASGFRPYNEQFF
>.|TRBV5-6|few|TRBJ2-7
TGTGCCAGCAGCCGATTCGTGACAAATACCTACGAGCAGTACTTC
CASSRFVTNTYEQYF
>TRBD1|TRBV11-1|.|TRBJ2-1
TGTGCCAGCAGCCCACTGACAGGGATTCCCTACAATGAGCAGTTCTTC
CASSPLTGIPYNEQFF
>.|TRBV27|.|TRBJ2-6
TGTGCCAGCAGTACCCATGACTCTGGGGCCAACGTCCTGACTTTC
CASSTHDSGANVLTF
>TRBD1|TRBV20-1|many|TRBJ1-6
TGCAGTGCTAGCGGGGGACAGATATCACCCCTCCACTTT
CSASGGQISPLHF
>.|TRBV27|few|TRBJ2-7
TGTGCCAGCAGTTACCTCCCCGGAGCTGAGCAGTACTTC
CASSYLPGAEQYF
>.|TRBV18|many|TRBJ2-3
TGTGCCAGCTCACCATGGGGGGGGCCCCCAGATACGCAGTATTTT
CASSPWGGPPDTQYF
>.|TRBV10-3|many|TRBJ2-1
TGTGCCATAGGGGGGACAGAGGGGAATGAGCAGTTCTTC
CAIGGTEGNEQFF
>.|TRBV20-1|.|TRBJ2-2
TGCAGTGCTAGACGGACAGCCACCTTGGGGGAGCTGTTTTTT
CSARRTATLGELFF
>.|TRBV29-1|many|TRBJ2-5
TGCAGCGTTGAGTGGGGGGCGGGGGAGACCCAGTACTTC
CSVEWGAGETQYF
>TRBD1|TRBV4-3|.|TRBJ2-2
TGCGCCAGCAGCCAAGATCATGGGACAGGGGGCATCGGGGAGCTGTTTTTT
CASSQDHGTGGIGELFF
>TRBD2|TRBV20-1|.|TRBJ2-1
TGCAGTGCTCCAGACCTAGCGGGGGCCCGGGACAATGAGCAGTTCTTC
CSAPDLAGARDNEQFF
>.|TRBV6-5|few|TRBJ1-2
TGTGCCAGCCACACTCCCCGGCAGGGCGGCTATGGCTACACCTTC
CASHTPRQGGYGYTF
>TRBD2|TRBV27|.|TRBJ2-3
TGTGCCAGCAGTCCTCAAGCGGGGGGGATAACAGATACGCAGTATTTT
CASSPQAGGITDTQYF
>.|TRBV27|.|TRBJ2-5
TGTGCCAGCAGTTTAAGGTGGCGACAAGAGACCCAGTACTTC
CASSLRWRQETQYF
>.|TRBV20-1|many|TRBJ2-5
TGCAGTGCTAGTGAGCGCCAAGAGACCCAGTACTTC
CSASERQETQYF
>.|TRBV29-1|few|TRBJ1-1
TGCAGCGTTTCAGGCGCCCAGGGGCGACGGACGACGATGAACACTGAAGCTTTCTTT
CSVSGAQGRRTTMNTEAFF
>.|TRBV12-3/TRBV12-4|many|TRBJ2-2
TGTGCCAGCATTCTGAGTGCCGGGGAGCTGTTTTTT
CASILSAGELFF